One and the same sample provided the 15 T cell receptor beta chains below, sequenced in a study of T-cell reconstitution after alpha-beta-depleted transplantation in children. Library preparation (for TCRbeta) was performed with unique molecular identifiers. Using its own MiXCR run on the PCR reads, TCRdb lists one record per CDR3 protein. The sample lists approximately 400,000 distinct CDR3 sequences; roughly 11% were seen once. The sequenced sample was PBMCs from the stem cell graft donor, obtained from the stem cell graft. Receptor source: a human donor who donated a stem cell graft to a child with acute myeloid leukemia.

This clonotype was detected only a few times. The rearrangement joins TRBV5-4 to TRBJ2-3; D remains unclear. CDR3 length: 17 amino acids. Germline CDR1 reads SGHNT; CDR2 reads YYREEE (reference sequence). Trimming removed 4 bases from V and 4 bases from J, with 22 bases in between. Here the CDR3 DNA reads TGTGCCAGCAGCCCCGGCCCCCATACCGGTAGGGCAGATACGCAGTATTTT. Its translation is CASSPGPHTGRADTQYF.

A few counts support this clonotype. Here the CDR3 reads CASSPPGGWGSEAFF. CDR3 DNA sequence: TGTGCCAGCTCACCACCGGGTGGTTGGGGATCAGAAGCTTTCTTT. The chain carries TRBV18 and TRBJ1-1; D unclear. Germline assignment: CDR1 KGHSH and CDR2 LQKENI. The CDR3 sequence is 15 residues long. Trimming pared 0 bases from V and 8 bases from J, leaving 16 bases between.

The CDR3 DNA is TGTGCCATGGGGATCGGGGAGCTGTTTTTT. This encodes CAMGIGELFF. The chain joins TRBV2 to TRBJ2-2; D not resolved. CDR1 SNHLY and CDR2 FYNNEI come from the germline V gene. The CDR3 runs to 10 residues. Between the trimmed V and J ends, which lost 10 bases and 7 bases, there was a span of 7 bases. The whole variable domain, remainder taken from reference TRBV2 and TRBJ2-2, is EPEVTQTPSHQVTQMGQEVILRCVPISNHLYFYWYRQILGQKVEFLVSFYNNEISEKSEIFDDQFSVERPDGSNFTLKIRSTKLEDSAMYFCAMGIGELFFGEGSRLTVL.

V usage is TRBV10-3 and J usage is TRBJ2-1; 8 bases align to TRBD1. V lost 5 bases, J lost 5 bases, and 5 bases stayed unmatched. The germline V gene has CDR1 ENHRY and CDR2 SYGVKD. This CDR3 contains 14 residues. CDR3 region: CAISPGQGNNEQFF. The CDR3 DNA reads as TGTGCCATCAGTCCTGGACAGGGAAACAATGAGCAGTTCTTC.

The genes are TRBV20-1 and TRBJ1-1; the D gene is possibly TRBD1 (5 bases). V gave up 3 bases and J gave up 0 bases, with 11 bases separating them. CDR3 size: 14 residues. Germline CDR1 is DFQATT and CDR2 is SNEGSKA (reference sequence). The DNA of the CDR3 is TGCAGTGCTAGGCCCGGAGGGGTGAACACTGAAGCTTTCTTT. The encoded protein is CSARPGGVNTEAFF.

At least ten counts were recorded for this clonotype. The chain carries TRBV29-1 and TRBJ2-2; the match to TRBD1 covers 12 bases. Germline CDR1 is SQVTM and CDR2 is ANQGSEA. The length of the CDR3 is 13 residues. V lost 7 bases and J lost 7; bases outside the gene matches: 4. The chain's CDR3 is CSAGQGAGGELFF. The CDR3 nucleotides read TGCAGCGCGGGACAGGGGGCCGGCGGGGAGCTGTTTTTT.

The chain employs TRBV6-2 or TRBV6-3 and TRBJ1-5, with D uncertain. CDR3 length: 15 residues. Germline CDR1 is MNHEY and CDR2 is SVGEGT. Trimming stripped 2 bases from V and 0 bases from J, with 8 bases between. CDR3 in amino acids: CASSYQGFSNQPQHF. In nucleotides, the CDR3 is TGTGCCAGCAGTTACCAAGGTTTTAGCAATCAGCCCCAGCATTTT.

This clonotype was observed at least ten times. The V gene is TRBV10-3, the J gene TRBJ1-2; the match to TRBD1 covers 7 bases. Per germline, CDR1 ENHRY and CDR2 SYGVKD. After removal of 6 bases from V and 3 bases from J, the junction contained 13 bases not matched to a gene. This CDR3 region has 16 residues. Here the CDR3 reads CAIRGGTGAWDYGYTF. The CDR3 bases are TGTGCCATCAGAGGGGGAACAGGGGCCTGGGACTATGGCTACACCTTC.

In this sample, this clonotype turned up many times. V usage is TRBV29-1 and J usage is TRBJ1-2; D is unresolved. Looked up from germline, CDR1 is SQVTM and CDR2 is ANQGSEA. The CDR3 is made up of 15 amino acids. V lost 4 bases, J lost 2 bases, and 17 bases lay in between. Written as DNA, the CDR3 is TGCAGCGTTGGCCTTCTCAAGGGAAGAAACTATGGCTACACCTTC. It translates to CSVGLLKGRNYGYTF.

This clonotype was counted only a few times. V usage is TRBV5-1 and J usage is TRBJ2-5; 7 bases are shared with TRBD2. This CDR3 is 15 amino acids long. J lost 4 bases, V lost 4 bases, and 10 bases had no gene match. Per the germline V gene, CDR1 is SGHRS and CDR2 is YFSETQ. The CDR3 DNA sequence: TGCGCCAGCAGCCGGTCGAGCGGGGAAGGAGAGACCCAGTACTTC. Translation: CASSRSSGEGETQYF.

The V and J genes are TRBV5-1 and TRBJ1-2; 7 bases agree with TRBD1. The germline V gene encodes CDR1 SGHRS and CDR2 YFSETQ. V dropped 4 bases and J dropped 2; count of bases not matched to a gene: 2. The CDR3 spans 13 residues. The chain's CDR3 is CASSGGQNYGYTF. In DNA form, the CDR3 reads TGCGCCAGCAGCGGGGGACAGAACTATGGCTACACCTTC.

This clonotype was found a few times. The V and J genes are TRBV27 and TRBJ2-7; 11 bases are shared with TRBD2. The CDR3 has 16 amino acids. Germline V gene sequence: CDR1 MNHEY, CDR2 SMNVEV (reference sequence). After removal of 5 bases from V and 0 bases from J, the junction contained 6 bases not matched to a gene. The CDR3 coding sequence is TGTGCCAGCAGTCCAAATAGCGGGAGGGGCTCCTACGAGCAGTACTTC. Translated, it gives CASSPNSGRGSYEQYF.

The chain carries TRBV11-2 and TRBJ2-5; either TRBD1 or TRBD2 may supply D (6 bases each). Looked up from germline, CDR1 is SGHAT and CDR2 is FQNNGV. There are 17 residues in the CDR3. V was trimmed by 4 bases and J by 1 base, leaving 19 bases between them. CDR3 DNA sequence: TGTGCCAGCAGCTACACTAGGGACTGGACAGCCCAAGAGACCCAGTACTTC. It is translated as CASSYTRDWTAQETQYF.

V and J are TRBV5-6 and TRBJ1-4; 7 bases are shared with TRBD1. The V gene end was trimmed by 2 bases and the J gene end by 0 bases; junction bases not matched to a gene: 4. Germline V lookup: CDR1 SGHDT, CDR2 YYEEEE. The CDR3 is made up of 16 amino acids. This CDR3 reads CASSLGQASTNEKLFF. The DNA of the CDR3 is TGTGCCAGCAGCTTAGGACAGGCGTCAACTAATGAAAAACTGTTTTTT.

The genes are TRBV12-3 or TRBV12-4 and TRBJ1-2; 9 bases fit TRBD1. The CDR3 extends over 15 amino acids. Trimming removed 4 bases from V and 5 bases from J; junction bases left unmatched: 8. CDR3 protein: CASSSRGTGRYGYTF. The CDR3 nucleotides read TGTGCCAGCAGTTCGAGGGGGACAGGGAGGTATGGCTACACCTTC.